These T cell receptor beta chains were read from a single sample in a study of cytomegalovirus exposure and HLA in healthy donors. Data came from immunoSEQ multiplex PCR; TCRdb stores just in-frame clones and leaves some out. The repertoire holds over 100,000 clones, with around three quarters as singletons. The specimen sequenced was PBMCs. The receptors shown here come from a woman aged 25-40 years in good health and CMV-seropositive. Both conserved end residues are part of each CDR3. The D gene is left open where the match is weak. The listing skips clone size in some rows; elsewhere it reads once, few, many or a size class.

length	J	D	size	V	DNA	CDR3
14	TRBJ2-5	.	once	TRBV27	TGTGCCAGCAGTAAGCAGAGGGGGCAAGAGACCCAGTACTTC	CASSKQRGQETQYF
14	TRBJ1-6	TRBD1	.	TRBV5-5	TGTGCCAGCAGCTTGGGGACAGGGGGATCACCCCTCCACTTT	CASSLGTGGSPLHF
13	TRBJ2-7	.	.	TRBV6-1	TGTGCCAGCAGTCTTGGCAAGAACTACGAGCAGTACTTC	CASSLGKNYEQYF
16	TRBJ1-2	TRBD1	once	TRBV18	TGTGCCAGCTCATCTTCCACAAAGACAGGGGGCGATGGCTACACCTTC	CASSSSTKTGGDGYTF
15	TRBJ2-7	TRBD2	.	TRBV7-2	TGTGCCAGCATCCCCCGAGCGGGGGCCCCCTACGAGCAGTACTTC	CASIPRAGAPYEQYF
15	TRBJ2-2	.	.	TRBV5-8	TGTGCCAGCAGCTTGGAGGCAGGGTACAACGGGGAGCTGTTTTTT	CASSLEAGYNGELFF
14	TRBJ1-2	.	.	TRBV18	TGTGCCAGCTCTGTTGACAGGCTGGGCTATGGCTACACCTTC	CASSVDRLGYGYTF
14	TRBJ1-2	.	.	TRBV5-1	TGCGCCAGCAGTATCAGAGCTGGGCTTGATGGCTACACCTTC	CASSIRAGLDGYTF
13	TRBJ2-7	.	.	TRBV5-1	TGCGCCAGCAGCTTGTCCCCTTTTGACAAGCAGTACTTC	CASSLSPFDKQYF
16	TRBJ1-6	TRBD1	.	TRBV15	TGTGCCACCAGCAGGGACAGGGTGATTGGAAATTCACCCCTCCACTTT	CATSRDRVIGNSPLHF
12	TRBJ1-1	.	.	TRBV7-9	TGTTCCAGCAGCTTAGGGGGGGGTGAAGCTTTCTTT	CSSSLGGGEAFF
15	TRBJ1-4	TRBD1	.	TRBV7-2	TGTGCCAGCAGCACCCGGACAGGTGGTAATGAAAAACTGTTTTTT	CASSTRTGGNEKLFF
13	TRBJ2-7	.	.	TRBV6-5	TGTGCCAGCAGTTACTCAGCATCTTACGAGCAGTACTTC	CASSYSASYEQYF
13	TRBJ2-7	.	.	TRBV4-3	TGCGCCAGCAGCCAAGAGGTGGGGGCGAAGCAGTACTTC	CASSQEVGAKQYF
17	TRBJ1-2	TRBD1	.	TRBV4-1	TGCGCCAGCAGCCAAGGGCCCTCCGGGACAGTTAACTATGGCTACACCTTC	CASSQGPSGTVNYGYTF
14	TRBJ1-2	TRBD1	.	TRBV5-5	TGTGCCCGGGGTACAGGGGGCGTAGGATGTGGCTACACCTTC	CARGTGGVGCGYTF